The subject of this entry is one T cell receptor beta chain. Antigen unknown. The data stem from a study of post-analysis software for immune sequencing data. Looking at the study overall: The disease courses spanned relapsing-remitting, secondary progressive and progressive-relapsing forms of multiple sclerosis. Study-wide results and limits: Compared against controls, patients with multiple sclerosis displayed significantly lower normalized Chao1 diversity. TRBV5-6, TRBV5-1 and TRBV20-1 belonged to a set of roughly 5 TRBV segments that were more frequent in patients than controls. F-measure co-clustering was strong for batch-matched samples.

Unique-molecular-identifier-tagged TCR beta cDNA libraries were used. Input amounts of 1 to 10 million T cells were used. These gave approximately 500,000 cDNA molecules, so each molecule approximated one T cell. TCRdb reprocessed the PCR reads via MiXCR and lists one record per CDR3 protein. Of roughly 700,000 distinct CDR3 sequences in the sample, 25% to 30% were seen once. Germline CDR1 ENHRY, CDR2 SYGVKD. This CDR3 has 13 residues. Trimming removed 6 bases at V and 0 bases at J, with 5 bases between. V is TRBV10-3 and J is TRBJ1-4; D is uncertain. Sequencing used blood. This TCR derives from a girl aged 10-17 years with multiple sclerosis. The CDR3 DNA reads TGTGCCATCAGGGCTCCAACTAATGAAAAACTGTTTTTT. Its protein product is CAIRAPTNEKLFF.